Presented here are 25 T cell receptor beta chains from one specimen sequenced in a study of blood T cell repertoires in COVID-19. The protocol was immunoSEQ multiplex PCR, while the TCRdb copy is restricted to in-frame clones and leaves out a portion. The profile shows approximately 160,000 clones, 70% to 90% of them singletons. Sequencing was carried out using peripheral blood. The receptors stem from a man aged 35 to 55 who had recovered from COVID-19.

Points on this clone: At the DNA level, this CDR3 is encoded by other sequences in the same sample as well. This chain uses TRBV18 with TRBJ2-5, with 9 bases aligning to TRBD1. CDR1 is KGHSH and CDR2 is LQKENI in the germline V gene. V lost 3 bases and J lost 5; bases outside the gene matches: 1. The CDR3 length is 13 residues. The CDR3 DNA sequence: TGTGCCAGCTCACCGGGACAGGGTGAGACCCAGTACTTC. This translates into CASSPGQGETQYF.

This chain connects TRBV4-1 to TRBJ2-1; 10 nucleotides agree with TRBD1. Germline CDR1 MGHRA, CDR2 YSYEKL. This CDR3 contains 14 residues. The V and J ends lost 4 bases and 9 bases, in that order; junction bases with no gene match: 6. CDR3 region: CASSLGTGDSEQFF. CDR3 nucleotide sequence: TGCGCCAGCAGCCTAGGGACAGGGGACTCTGAGCAGTTCTTC.

The count of this clone is one. The chain links TRBV7-9 to TRBJ1-1; D is perhaps TRBD1 (5 bases). The V gene's germline CDR1 is SEHNR and CDR2 FQNEAQ (reference sequence). The CDR3 is 14 residues long. V shed 5 bases and J shed 1 base, with 11 bases lying between them. CDR3 in amino acids: CASSLFRANTEAFF. The DNA for the CDR3 is TGTGCCAGCAGCCTCTTCAGGGCGAACACTGAAGCTTTCTTT.

This clone was picked up a small number of times. The V call is TRBV10-3, the J call TRBJ1-1; tentatively, D is TRBD1 (5 bases). V was clipped by 0 bases and J by 0 bases, with 8 bases between them. Per the germline V gene, CDR1 is ENHRY and CDR2 is SYGVKD. The CDR3 length is 15 residues. The chain's CDR3 is CAISESDTMNTEAFF. The CDR3, as DNA: TGTGCCATCAGTGAGTCGGACACGATGAACACTGAAGCTTTCTTT.

The chain combines TRBV4-2 with TRBJ2-5; maybe TRBD1 (6 bases). Germline CDR1 reads LGHNA; CDR2 reads YNFKEQ. Trimming left V 3 bases short and J 2 bases short, with 10 bases between. CDR3 length: 14 amino acids. CDR3 DNA: TGTGCCAGCAGCCAGTGGGGGCTTCAAGAGACCCAGTACTTC. Protein: CASSQWGLQETQYF.

This clone was observed a few times. This sequence joins TRBV7-2 and TRBJ1-2; no reliable D call. The V end lost 1 base, the J end lost 4 bases, and 16 bases lay between the germline ends. The germline CDR1 and CDR2 sequences are SGHTA and FQGNSA. The CDR3 contains 16 residues. In nucleotides, the CDR3 is TGTGCCAGCAGCTTAGAGGATCGAGCGAGACCCTATGGCTACACCTTC. It yields the protein CASSLEDRARPYGYTF. The full variable domain, its missing parts supplied by reference TRBV7-2 and TRBJ1-2, is GAGVSQSPSNKVTEKGKDVELRCDPISGHTALYWYRQSLGQGLEFLIYFQGNSAPDKSGLPSDRFSAERTGGSVSTLTIQRTQQEDSAVYLCASSLEDRARPYGYTFGSGTRLTVV.

The chain links TRBV13 to TRBJ1-5, with TRBD1 as a possible D gene (5 bases). The CDR3 has 15 amino acids. Germline assignment: CDR1 PRHDT and CDR2 FYEKMQ (reference sequence). The V end lost 0 bases, the J end lost 5 bases, and 11 bases lay between the germline ends. This CDR3 is CASSLGLGGHQPQHF. The CDR3 nucleotides are TGTGCCAGCAGCTTAGGCCTGGGGGGACATCAGCCCCAGCATTTT.

This clone appeared once. V and J are TRBV19 and TRBJ2-1; 8 bases agree with TRBD2. V shed 6 bases and J 5 bases; nucleotides not matched to a gene: 12. The CDR3 is made up of 16 amino acids. Germline V gene lookup returns CDR1 LNHDA and CDR2 SQIVND (reference sequence). The CDR3, as DNA: TGTGCCAGTAGGAAAGACTGGACTAGCCTACACAATGAGCAGTTCTTC. Protein product: CASRKDWTSLHNEQFF. Drawing the rest from reference TRBV19 and TRBJ2-1, the complete variable domain is DGGITQSPKYLFRKEGQNVTLSCEQNLNHDAMYWYRQDPGQGLRLIYYSQIVNDFQKGDIAEGYSVSREKKESFPLTVTSAQKNPTAFYLCASRKDWTSLHNEQFFGPGTRLTVL.

The gene calls are TRBV29-1 and TRBJ2-7, with TRBD2 matching 7 bases. CDR1 and CDR2 from the germline V gene are SQVTM and ANQGSEA. With 2 bases clipped from V and 0 bases from J, the junction kept 7 bases outside the gene matches. The CDR3 has 15 residues. The DNA for the CDR3 is TGCAGCGTTGAATATCGGAGACTAGCCTCCTACGAGCAGTACTTC. Translating gives CSVEYRRLASYEQYF.

This clone occurred a few times. The chain carries TRBV6-6 and TRBJ1-2, with TRBD1 matching over 10 bases. The V segment lost 4 bases and the J segment 6 bases; nucleotides outside the gene matches: 8. The CDR3 has 15 residues. From germline, CDR1 is MNHNY and CDR2 SVGAGI (reference sequence). In nucleotides, the CDR3 is TGTGCCAGCAGTTTGGAGACAGGGGGCCGAAATGGCTACACCTTC. Protein product: CASSLETGGRNGYTF.

This chain connects TRBV5-1 to TRBJ2-3; D might be TRBD2 (5 bases). This CDR3 comprises 13 residues. V was clipped by 6 bases and J by 3 bases, with 11 bases between them. Looked up from germline, CDR1 is SGHRS and CDR2 is YFSETQ. CDR3 loop: CASNLGGTDTQYF. The CDR3 nucleotides read TGCGCCAGCAACCTAGGAGGTACAGATACGCAGTATTTT.

The J gene is TRBJ1-5, the V gene TRBV29-1, with a possible D match to TRBD1 (5 bases). CDR1 SQVTM and CDR2 ANQGSEA come from the germline V gene. The germline V and J ends were trimmed by 4 bases and 3 bases, with 13 bases remaining between them. This CDR3 is built from 14 residues. CDR3 protein: CSVGSQGNNQPQHF. Written as DNA, the CDR3 is TGCAGCGTTGGATCCCAGGGAAACAATCAGCCCCAGCATTTT.

The chain joins TRBV11-2 to TRBJ2-7; 8 nucleotides line up with TRBD2. CDR1 SGHAT and CDR2 FQNNGV come from the germline V gene. Trimming cost V 2 bases and J 5 bases; bases outside gene matches: 2. The CDR3 contains 13 residues. CDR3 sequence reads: CASSLPGGDEQYF. Here the CDR3 DNA reads TGTGCCAGCAGCTTACCGGGAGGGGACGAGCAGTACTTC. The variable domain in full, with the rest retrieved from reference TRBV11-2 and TRBJ2-7, is EAGVAQSPRYKIIEKRQSVAFWCNPISGHATLYWYQQILGQGPKLLIQFQNNGVVDDSQLPKDRFSAERLKGVDSTLKIQPAKLEDSAVYLCASSLPGGDEQYFGPGTRLTVT.

V is TRBV6-2 or TRBV6-3 and J is TRBJ1-2; tentative D call: TRBD1 (5 bases). Germline V gene sequence: CDR1 MNHEY, CDR2 SVGEGT. The V and J ends lost 6 bases and 9 bases respectively, with 11 bases between them. The CDR3 has 11 amino acids. The CDR3 reads CASSQQDRYTF. In DNA, the CDR3 is TGTGCCAGCAGCCAACAGGATCGCTACACCTTC.

The rearrangement links TRBV12-3 or TRBV12-4 to TRBJ1-4, with D possibly matching TRBD1 (6 bases). CDR3 length: 13 amino acids. V was clipped by 4 bases and J by 9 bases, with 12 bases between them. CDR3 sequence: CASSSGGHKKLFF. CDR3 sequence (DNA): TGTGCCAGCAGTTCGGGGGGGCATAAAAAACTGTTTTTT.

This sequence joins TRBV7-9 and TRBJ2-1; tentatively, D is TRBD2 (6 bases). Trimming took off 1 base at V and 7 bases at J, with 14 bases between the two ends. The CDR3 runs 15 residues. Germline-derived CDR1 and CDR2 are SEHNR and FQNEAQ (reference sequence). The DNA of the CDR3 is TGTGCCAGCAGCTTAGGACGGAGGGGTGAGAATGAGCAGTTCTTC. As protein: CASSLGRRGENEQFF.

This clone is deemed large. This sequence joins TRBV28 and TRBJ2-1, with D uncertain. This CDR3 has 15 amino acids. CDR1 and CDR2 (germline): MDHEN, SYDVKM. V was trimmed by 1 base and J by 3 bases, leaving 10 bases between them. CDR3 DNA: TGTGCCAGCAGTTTATTAGACAACCTCTACAATGAGCAGTTCTTC. Amino acids: CASSLLDNLYNEQFF. Full variable domain (missing parts from reference TRBV28 and TRBJ2-1): DVKVTQSSRYLVKRTGEKVFLECVQDMDHENMFWYRQDPGLGLRLIYFSYDVKMKEKGDIPEGYSVSREKKERFSLILESASTNQTSMYLCASSLLDNLYNEQFFGPGTRLTVL.

The chain combines TRBV7-6 with TRBJ2-2, with 9 bases that match TRBD1. V lost 2 bases, J lost 5 bases, and 6 bases stayed unmatched. This CDR3 region has 16 residues. Germline V gene data show CDR1 as SGHVS and CDR2 as FNYEAQ. CDR3 bases: TGTGCCAGCAGCTTATACGGACAGGGGTGGACCGGGGAGCTGTTTTTT. This codes for CASSLYGQGWTGELFF.

The J gene is TRBJ2-7, the V gene TRBV5-1; TRBD1 aligns across 8 bases. CDR3 length: 14 amino acids. CDR1 and CDR2 (germline): SGHRS, YFSETQ. Trimming took 7 bases from V and 2 from J; bases not matched to a gene: 8. DNA of the CDR3: TGCGCCAGCTCCCTTACAGGGGGTGCCTACGAGCAGTACTTC. It yields the protein CASSLTGGAYEQYF.

This clone occurred once. The chain couples TRBV27 to TRBJ2-1; possible D gene TRBD2, 6 bases. Trimming cost V 6 bases and J 3 bases, with 9 bases left between them. The CDR3 is 13 residues long. Germline lookup yields CDR1 MNHEY and CDR2 SMNVEV (reference sequence). The CDR3 spells CASRPTSYNEQFF. The CDR3 coding sequence is TGTGCCAGCAGGCCGACTAGCTACAATGAGCAGTTCTTC.

With regard to this clone: The sample has other DNA sequences that encode this CDR3 too. The genes are TRBV7-2 and TRBJ2-7; D call uncertain. V was shortened by 1 base and J by 3 bases, with 4 bases between the two germline ends. The CDR3 runs to 12 residues. From germline, CDR1 is SGHTA and CDR2 FQGNSA. This CDR3 reads CASSLDLYEQYF. The CDR3 coding sequence is TGTGCCAGCAGCTTAGATCTCTACGAGCAGTACTTC.

The rearrangement links TRBV19 to TRBJ2-3; no reliable D call. Germline values: CDR1 LNHDA, CDR2 SQIVND (reference sequence). The CDR3 covers 13 residues. Trimming took 4 bases from V and 5 from J, leaving 10 bases between them. CDR3 loop: CASSSVPLDTQYF. The CDR3 DNA follows: TGTGCCAGTAGTAGCGTGCCACTAGATACGCAGTATTTT.

The chain recombines TRBV6-6 with TRBJ1-2; D not resolved. The CDR3 spans 13 residues. Germline V gene sequence: CDR1 MNHNY, CDR2 SVGAGI (reference sequence). The ends were cut back, 7 bases at V and 1 base at J, with 10 bases in the middle. The CDR3 reads CASNGRDNYGYTF. CDR3 nucleotide sequence: TGTGCCAGCAACGGACGGGATAACTATGGCTACACCTTC.

This clone was recorded once. The rearrangement links TRBV11-2 to TRBJ2-5, with 8 bases identical to TRBD2. This CDR3 spans 16 amino acids. The germline V gene has CDR1 SGHAT and CDR2 FQNNGV. V gave up 1 base and J gave up 3 bases; unmatched junction bases: 7. CDR3 sequence reads: CASSLALAGYKETQYF. Written as DNA, the CDR3 is TGTGCCAGCAGCTTAGCGCTAGCGGGTTACAAAGAGACCCAGTACTTC. The full variable domain, with the rest looked up from reference TRBV11-2 and TRBJ2-5, is EAGVAQSPRYKIIEKRQSVAFWCNPISGHATLYWYQQILGQGPKLLIQFQNNGVVDDSQLPKDRFSAERLKGVDSTLKIQPAKLEDSAVYLCASSLALAGYKETQYFGPGTRLLVL.

The rearrangement links TRBV5-1 to TRBJ2-2, with D possibly being TRBD1 (7 bases). From germline, CDR1 is SGHRS and CDR2 YFSETQ. The CDR3 extends over 16 amino acids. V dropped 7 bases and J dropped 1 base, with 17 bases sitting between them. CDR3 region: CASHGGTDLNTGELFF. In DNA, the CDR3 is TGCGCCAGCCATGGGGGGACAGACCTGAACACCGGGGAGCTGTTTTTT.